What follows are 32 T cell receptor beta chains derived from one specimen sequenced in a study of cytomegalovirus exposure and HLA in healthy donors. A multiplex PCR was run with 60 Vbeta primers and 13 Jbeta primers. Using immunoSEQ multiplex PCR, the repertoire was profiled, and TCRdb retains in-frame clones only, with some absent. The sample lists about 160,000 clones, 82% occurring once. The sequenced material came from PBMCs. All receptors come from a girl aged 2 to 10 in good health and CMV-seropositive.

This rearrangement joins TRBV13 to TRBJ1-5, with 7 nucleotides matching TRBD1. Germline V gives CDR1 PRHDT, CDR2 FYEKMQ (reference sequence). This CDR3 comprises 16 residues. J gave up 3 bases and V 0 bases, and 5 bases lay outside the gene matches. The chain's CDR3 is CASSLGRGAHNQPQHF. Written as DNA, the CDR3 is TGTGCCAGCAGCTTAGGCAGGGGGGCCCACAATCAGCCCCAGCATTTT. Full variable domain (rest looked up from reference TRBV13 and TRBJ1-5): AAGVIQSPRHLIKEKRETATLKCYPIPRHDTVYWYQQGPGQDPQFLISFYEKMQSDKGSIPDRFSAQQFSDYHSELNMSSLELGDSALYFCASSLGRGAHNQPQHFGDGTRLSIL.

The gene calls are TRBV30 and TRBJ1-6, with 10 positions matching TRBD1. Unmatched junction bases numbered 12, after V lost 3 bases and J lost 10 bases. The length of the CDR3 is 16 residues. Germline CDR1 reads GTSNPN; CDR2 reads SVGIG (reference sequence). CDR3 sequence (DNA): TGTGCCTGGAGAGAACTCGGACAGGGGGTAGGGTCACCCCTCCACTTT. Protein product: CAWRELGQGVGSPLHF.

This chain connects TRBV4-1 to TRBJ2-3; tentatively, D is TRBD1 (6 bases). Germline loops: CDR1 MGHRA, CDR2 YSYEKL. This CDR3 comprises 15 residues. Trimming took 4 bases from V and 1 from J, leaving 12 bases between them. CDR3 DNA: TGCGCCAGCAGCCGCCAGGGGCTTGGCACAGATACGCAGTATTTT. Protein sequence: CASSRQGLGTDTQYF.

The CDR3 region has the DNA TGTGCCAGCAGCCCTGGGACAGGGTGGGGCTACGAGCAGTACTTC. Residues: CASSPGTGWGYEQYF. The chain is built from TRBV14 and TRBJ2-7; 9 bases fit TRBD1. V was clipped by 4 bases and J by 3 bases; unmatched bases: 7. This CDR3 has 15 amino acids. The germline V gene encodes CDR1 SGHDN and CDR2 FVKESK. Full variable domain (missing parts from reference TRBV14 and TRBJ2-7): EAGVTQFPSHSVIEKGQTVTLRCDPISGHDNLYWYRRVMGKEIKFLLHFVKESKQDESGMPNNRFLAERTGGTYSTLKVQPAELEDSGVYFCASSPGTGWGYEQYFGPGTRLTVT.

The chain uses TRBV29-1 and TRBJ1-1; 8 positions agree with TRBD1. The CDR3 is made up of 12 amino acids. Germline CDR1 SQVTM, CDR2 ANQGSEA. The trim removed 5 bases at V and 5 bases at J, leaving 4 bases unmatched. The CDR3 protein is CSVRTGLTEAFF. The CDR3 nucleotides are TGCAGCGTTCGGACAGGGCTGACTGAAGCTTTCTTT.

DNA of the CDR3: TGTGCCAGCAGTGCCGGACTAGCGGGAGATAAAAACATTCAGTACTTC. Translating it yields CASSAGLAGDKNIQYF. This chain joins TRBV27 and TRBJ2-4; 13 bases match TRBD2. The J segment lost 4 bases and the V segment lost 5 bases, leaving 5 bases of the junction unmatched. Germline CDR1 is MNHEY and CDR2 is SMNVEV (reference sequence). There are 16 residues in the CDR3.

The chain recombines TRBV30 with TRBJ2-7, with 7 nucleotides matching TRBD1. There are 14 residues in the CDR3. V was pared by 2 bases and J by 2 bases, with 6 bases of the junction left unmatched. Germline CDR1 is GTSNPN and CDR2 is SVGIG (reference sequence). CDR3 loop: CAWSLGGSTYEQYF. Here the CDR3 DNA reads TGTGCCTGGAGTCTAGGGGGCAGCACCTACGAGCAGTACTTC.

The DNA for the CDR3 is TGTGCCAGCAGTGTGTTTCAGGGAAGTGGCTACACCTTC. This codes for CASSVFQGSGYTF. The chain couples TRBV2 to TRBJ1-2; a weak D match, TRBD1 (5 bases). The CDR3 loop spans 13 amino acids. Between the trimmed V and J ends, which lost 4 bases and 7 bases, there was a span of 13 bases. Germline loops: CDR1 SNHLY, CDR2 FYNNEI.

The V and J genes are TRBV2 and TRBJ2-7; TRBD1 is a possible D gene (6 bases). CDR1 and CDR2 from the germline V gene are SNHLY and FYNNEI. This CDR3 spans 13 amino acids. V was pared by 8 bases and J by 2 bases, with 13 bases between. CDR3 sequence (DNA): TGTGCCAGCTCAAACAGGGTGGCCTACGAGCAGTACTTC. Its protein product is CASSNRVAYEQYF.

The chain links TRBV13 to TRBJ2-1; 13 bases map to TRBD2. This CDR3 is 17 amino acids long. The germline gives CDR1 PRHDT, CDR2 FYEKMQ (reference sequence). V trimming: 0 bases; J trimming: 6 bases; junction bases outside the gene matches: 5. The CDR3 reads CASSLGLRTSGSNEQFF. The DNA of the CDR3 is TGTGCCAGCAGCTTAGGCCTTCGGACTAGCGGGAGCAATGAGCAGTTCTTC.

This clone appeared a few times. V gene TRBV27 combines with J gene TRBJ1-3; D is possibly TRBD1 (6 bases). V was clipped by 6 bases and J by 4 bases, with 13 bases between them. Germline V lookup: CDR1 MNHEY, CDR2 SMNVEV (reference sequence). The CDR3 extends over 14 amino acids. The CDR3 DNA sequence: TGTGCCAGCAGGAAACAGGGATCAGGAAACACCATATATTTT. Its translation is CASRKQGSGNTIYF.

This sequence joins TRBV18 and TRBJ2-3; D call uncertain. Germline CDR1 and CDR2: KGHSH and LQKENI. V was pared by 6 bases and J by 0 bases, with 4 bases between. This CDR3 has 12 residues. CDR3 sequence reads: CASSPSTDTQYF. CDR3 coding DNA: TGTGCCAGCTCCCCTAGCACAGATACGCAGTATTTT.

The rearrangement links TRBV5-4 to TRBJ1-1; a possible D gene is TRBD1 (5 bases). V dropped 7 bases and J dropped 0 bases, with 13 bases sitting between them. CDR3 length: 14 residues. The germline V gene encodes CDR1 SGHNT and CDR2 YYREEE (reference sequence). The CDR3 DNA reads TGTGCCAGCGGACCCAGGGATCTGAACACTGAAGCTTTCTTT. This codes for CASGPRDLNTEAFF.

The genes are TRBV7-9 and TRBJ2-7, with 8 bases matching TRBD1. Germline values: CDR1 SEHNR, CDR2 FQNEAQ (reference sequence). The CDR3 extends over 14 amino acids. J lost 7 bases, V lost 5 bases, and 10 bases had no gene match. The CDR3 loop is CASSPDRVEGEQYF. The CDR3, as DNA: TGTGCCAGCAGCCCGGACAGGGTGGAAGGGGAGCAGTACTTC.

The chain carries TRBV29-1 and TRBJ2-7; the D is unclear. Germline-derived CDR1 and CDR2 are SQVTM and ANQGSEA. The CDR3 runs 12 residues. The V end lost 4 bases, the J end lost 0 bases, and 7 bases lay between the germline ends. This CDR3 reads CSVGLTSYEQYF. The CDR3 nucleotides read TGCAGCGTTGGACTTACCTCCTACGAGCAGTACTTC.

J is TRBJ2-7 and V is TRBV7-9; 11 bases are a match to TRBD1. The germline V gene has CDR1 SEHNR and CDR2 FQNEAQ (reference sequence). J was trimmed by 5 bases and V by 2 bases; bases with no gene match: 5. CDR3 length equals 15 residues. CDR3 in amino acids: CASSLLDRGQHEQYF. For the CDR3, the DNA is TGTGCCAGCAGCTTATTGGACAGGGGGCAGCACGAGCAGTACTTC.

The count of this clone is one. The J gene is TRBJ2-7, the V gene TRBV29-1, with 9 positions matching TRBD1. The CDR3 spans 13 residues. Unmatched junction bases numbered 5, after V lost 2 bases and J lost 6 bases. The germline V gene encodes CDR1 SQVTM and CDR2 ANQGSEA. The CDR3 here is CSVEWGTGSEQYF. As DNA, the CDR3 is TGCAGCGTTGAATGGGGGACAGGGAGCGAGCAGTACTTC.

This chain connects TRBV5-1 to TRBJ2-3, with 7 positions matching TRBD1. V was clipped by 4 bases and J by 5 bases; unmatched bases: 10. Germline CDR1 SGHRS, CDR2 YFSETQ. This CDR3 spans 15 amino acids. The CDR3 nucleotides are TGCGCCAGCAGCCAGTACACAGGGGAAGGAGATACGCAGTATTTT. Its protein product is CASSQYTGEGDTQYF.

The J gene is TRBJ2-7, the V gene TRBV7-9, with 10 bases aligning to TRBD1. Trimming at V came to 3 bases and at J to 9 bases, leaving 5 bases not matched to a gene. Germline V gene data show CDR1 as SEHNR and CDR2 as FQNEAQ (reference sequence). There are 13 residues in the CDR3. CDR3 protein: CASSFRDRGAQYF. CDR3 sequence (DNA): TGTGCCAGCAGCTTCCGGGACAGGGGAGCGCAGTACTTC.

The chain is built from TRBV5-6 and TRBJ2-3, with 9 bases fitting TRBD1. The CDR3 consists of 16 residues. Germline V lookup: CDR1 SGHDT, CDR2 YYEEEE. Trimming took 4 bases from V and 2 from J; bases not matched to a gene: 8. The CDR3 spells CASSPGQGRNTDTQYF. In nucleotides, the CDR3 is TGTGCCAGCAGCCCCGGACAGGGGAGGAACACAGATACGCAGTATTTT.

The chain recombines TRBV6-1 with TRBJ2-7, with D tentatively TRBD1 (5 bases). Trimming removed 1 base at V and 2 bases at J, with 9 bases between. The CDR3 covers 14 residues. The germline gives CDR1 MNHNS, CDR2 SASEGT. CDR3 amino acids: CASSEEVRAYEQYF. Here the CDR3 DNA reads TGTGCCAGCAGTGAAGAAGTCAGGGCCTACGAGCAGTACTTC.

The V call is TRBV27, the J call TRBJ1-2; 10 bases align to TRBD1. There are 16 residues in the CDR3. Looked up from germline, CDR1 is MNHEY and CDR2 is SMNVEV (reference sequence). With V trimmed by 2 bases and J by 8 bases, 11 bases remained unmatched. DNA of the CDR3: TGTGCCAGCAGTTTAACGGTGGGACAGGGGCATTACGGCTACACCTTC. Its translation: CASSLTVGQGHYGYTF.

This rearrangement joins TRBV27 to TRBJ2-3; possible D gene TRBD2, 5 bases. Per the germline V gene, CDR1 is MNHEY and CDR2 is SMNVEV (reference sequence). The CDR3 covers 16 residues. Trimming cost V 8 bases and J 3 bases, with 21 bases left between them. As DNA, the CDR3 is TGTGCCAGCGGAGGCAGCGCCCGCCTATTTACAGATACGCAGTATTTT. Its protein is CASGGSARLFTDTQYF.

The CDR3 nucleotides read TGTGCCAGCAGCTTAGCCGTAGCGGGCTTGGTTTACAATGAGCAGTTCTTC. Residues: CASSLAVAGLVYNEQFF. This rearrangement joins TRBV11-2 to TRBJ2-1, with 7 bases lining up with TRBD2. V gave up 1 base and J gave up 4 bases; unmatched junction bases: 10. This CDR3 is 17 amino acids long. CDR1 is SGHAT and CDR2 is FQNNGV in the germline V gene.

CDR3 in amino acids: CASSYSRTVQETQYF. The CDR3 region has the DNA TGTGCCAGCAGTTACTCGAGGACAGTACAAGAGACCCAGTACTTC. The genes are TRBV6-5 and TRBJ2-5, with D tentatively TRBD1 (6 bases). The V and J ends lost 0 bases and 2 bases respectively, with 10 bases between them. The CDR3 loop spans 15 amino acids. The germline V gene has CDR1 MNHEY and CDR2 SVGAGI.

J is TRBJ2-7 and V is TRBV2; 9 bases map to TRBD1. Trimming removed 6 bases from V and 4 bases from J; junction bases left unmatched: 10. The CDR3 has 15 residues. Germline V gives CDR1 SNHLY, CDR2 FYNNEI. This chain's CDR3 is CASSPYRDRDYEQYF. CDR3 bases: TGTGCCAGCAGCCCATACCGGGACAGGGATTACGAGCAGTACTTC.

This chain connects TRBV27 to TRBJ2-5; 8 bases align to TRBD2. V shed 5 bases, J shed 1 base, and the junction held 9 bases outside the gene matches. Per germline, CDR1 MNHEY and CDR2 SMNVEV (reference sequence). CDR3 length: 16 amino acids. CDR3 sequence: CASSQPGLGFQETQYF. The DNA of the CDR3 is TGTGCCAGCAGTCAACCGGGACTAGGATTCCAAGAGACCCAGTACTTC.

The chain combines TRBV30 with TRBJ2-5; TRBD1 is a possible D gene (6 bases). The germline V gene encodes CDR1 GTSNPN and CDR2 SVGIG (reference sequence). This CDR3 is 14 amino acids long. V shed 7 bases and J shed 1 base, with 16 bases lying between them. CDR3 DNA sequence: TGTGCCTTAACGACAGGCGATATCCAAGAGACCCAGTACTTC. This encodes CALTTGDIQETQYF.

V and J are TRBV7-3 and TRBJ2-7; the match to TRBD1 covers 8 bases. This CDR3 has 14 amino acids. V shed 2 bases, J shed 0 bases, and the junction held 0 bases outside the gene matches. Germline CDR1 is SGHTA and CDR2 is FQGTGA. The DNA of the CDR3 is TGTGCCAGCAGCTTAGGGACAGGCTCCTACGAGCAGTACTTC. As protein: CASSLGTGSYEQYF.

This chain connects TRBV4-1 to TRBJ2-1, with D possibly being TRBD2 (6 bases). The CDR3 runs to 15 residues. The germline V and J ends were trimmed by 1 base and 3 bases, with 10 bases remaining between them. In germline, CDR1 is MGHRA, CDR2 YSYEKL. The CDR3 DNA reads as TGCGCCAGCAGCCAAGTCGGCGGGATCTACAATGAGCAGTTCTTC. It specifies CASSQVGGIYNEQFF.

V usage is TRBV10-3 and J usage is TRBJ1-5; 7 bases are a match to TRBD1. The CDR3 totals 13 residues. Per the germline V gene, CDR1 is ENHRY and CDR2 is SYGVKD. V gave up 7 bases and J gave up 7 bases; unmatched junction bases: 7. The CDR3 DNA follows: TGTGCCATCACTGACAGGGTCGACCAGCCCCAGCATTTT. It yields the protein CAITDRVDQPQHF.

This clone was seen a handful of times. This rearrangement joins TRBV30 to TRBJ2-3; TRBD2 is a possible D gene (6 bases). This CDR3 is 14 amino acids long. Germline V gene lookup returns CDR1 GTSNPN and CDR2 SVGIG (reference sequence). Trimming stripped 4 bases from V and 1 base from J, with 12 bases between. Here the CDR3 reads CAWNGGSGTDTQYF. CDR3 nucleotide sequence: TGTGCCTGGAACGGGGGATCGGGCACAGATACGCAGTATTTT.